This T cell receptor beta chain originates from a study of CD8 T cells in Susac syndrome (dated by TCRdb to between 2019 and 2020). Study-level background: Of the Susac syndrome patients who were sequenced, under ten were in clinical remission while about six had clinically active disease. The study used repertoire sequencing to test whether antigen drove CD8+ T cell activation and differentiation in Susac syndrome. At the time of blood withdrawal, Susac syndrome patients were either therapy-naive, taking corticosteroids (with some also receiving IVIg), or on IVIg alone.

The study at large found these results: The number of individuals in the TCR sequencing and HLA analysis was acknowledged as relatively small. In the CD4+ T cell repertoire of Susac syndrome patients, clonal expansion was not detected.

Only one count was recorded for this clonotype. No cognate antigen has been identified for it. Qualities for individual bases were not recorded, and no much larger clone is one base off. A single read makes a weak case. RNA was extracted with the RNeasy kit and roughly 0.45 to 1 ug was reverse transcribed using random hexamers. TCR beta CDR3 regions were amplified with the immunoSEQ multiplex PCR assay covering 54 Vbeta and 13 Jbeta segments. PCR amplification bias was corrected using a synthetic template baseline for primer optimization and computational correction. The authors processed their data as follows. Reads were assigned to V, D and J genes according to IMGT and analyzed in immunoSEQ Analyzer, with only productive sequences retained. Clonality was calculated as one minus the Shannon entropy normalized by log2 of the number of productive unique sequences. For each patient and control, public and private clones were evaluated among the 100 most prevalent clones. A clone was defined as Susac-specific if it was absent from the healthy and MS cohorts, from about 1,100 published viral clones and from other ImmuneACCESS disease sequences. In-frame beta chains were kept once TCRdb had trimmed the public reads at Q25 with fastp and called clones with MiXCR. When rows share a CDR3 protein, they turn into one entry using the most common DNA and genes. TCRdb assigned the V and J calls; the authors' analysis was not used. For this sample the table gives under 200,000 distinct CDR3 sequences, of which roughly nine tenths were detected only once. The ten top clones hold 0.075% to 0.095% of the sample.

Peripheral blood CD8+ and CD4+ T cells from healthy donors, Susac syndrome patients and multiple sclerosis patients were profiled by high-throughput TCR beta sequencing. Susac syndrome patients met recently defined diagnostic criteria for definite or probable disease. Bulk CD8+ and CD4+ T cells were purified by magnetic negative isolation, while CD8+ TEMRA cells were enriched using FACS. Blood was collected in EDTA tubes and processed within 24 hours, with PBMCs isolated through density gradient centrifugation. PBMCs intended for TCR sequencing were cryopreserved in liquid nitrogen and thawed later in a water bath at 37 degrees C. A purity of at least 90% was achieved for sorted or isolated CD4+, CD8+ and CD8+ TEMRA cells. The specimen sequenced was CD4+ T cells from PBMCs. The source is a human donor with Susac syndrome.

The DNA sequence is given as TGTGCCAGCAGTATGAGACCTACTGAGCAGTTCTTC. This sequence encodes CASSMRPTEQFF. The V and J genes are TRBV12-3 or TRBV12-4 and TRBJ2-1; too little of a D gene remains to name it. V and J lose 5 bases and 9 bases, and a span of 11 bases separates them. There are 12 amino acids in the CDR3, from cysteine to phenylalanine inclusive. Only the CDR3 region is kept as DNA, spanning 36 bases read in frame from base 1.